This record covers a single TCR beta chain. The antigen is undetermined. The source of the sample is a study of shared clonotypes between healthy human individuals. Study-wide points: Clonotype sharing across a few donors was observed for 4.5% to 6.5% of naive CD4 clonotypes. Larger estimated richness was generally seen in naive subsets than in memory subsets. Relative to clonotypes present in all four donors, those not shared had lower generation probabilities.

V was shortened by 3 bases and J by 4 bases, with 6 bases between the two germline ends. In germline, CDR1 is SGHAT, CDR2 FQNNGV. The CDR3 sequence is 12 residues long. Each PCR replicate from the sorted subsets contained 200 to 250 ng DNA, which is roughly 33,000 T cell genomes. TCRdb keeps only in-frame clones here, not all; method: immunoSEQ multiplex PCR. The table shows 650,000 to 750,000 clones, with 55% to 75% occurring only once. The clonotype originates from a woman in her 30s in good health. V usage is TRBV11-2 and J usage is TRBJ2-5; D is perhaps TRBD1 or TRBD2 (5 bases each). Sample: memory CD4+ T cells sorted from blood. As to subset: CD45RA-negative fraction. This CDR3 reads CASSLGTETQYF. CDR3 DNA: TGTGCCAGCAGCTTGGGGACAGAGACCCAGTACTTC.